These T cell receptor beta chains were read from a single sample in a study of T cells in Graves' hyperthyroidism and ophthalmopathy. Using its own MiXCR run on the multiplex PCR reads, TCRdb lists one record per CDR3 protein. This table has about 400,000 distinct CDR3 sequences, 14% to 15% appearing once. The sequencing sample was made of blood. These receptors originate from a woman in her twenties or thirties with Graves' hyperthyroidism. CDR3s include the opening cysteine and the closing phenylalanine or tryptophan. The order of the fields is V gene, clone size, D gene, J gene, CDR3 protein, CDR3 DNA. D genes are given only for firm matches. Part of the rows lack a size; the others show once, few, many or a class for expanded clones.

v_call: TRBV30; clone_size: few; d_call: NA; j_call: TRBJ1-3; cdr3_aa: CAWSGKNTIYF; cdr3_nt: TGTGCCTGGAGTGGGAAAAACACCATATATTTT
v_call: TRBV18; clone_size: many; d_call: NA; j_call: TRBJ1-6; cdr3_aa: CASSQDGTETTSPLHF; cdr3_nt: TGTGCCAGCTCGCAGGATGGGACGGAGACAACTTCACCCCTCCACTTT
v_call: TRBV7-8; clone_size: NA; d_call: TRBD1; j_call: TRBJ1-5; cdr3_aa: CASSAQQGYLTPQHF; cdr3_nt: TGTGCCAGCAGCGCGCAACAGGGGTATCTGACTCCCCAGCATTTT
v_call: TRBV20-1; clone_size: NA; d_call: NA; j_call: TRBJ1-5; cdr3_aa: CSARREFPHF; cdr3_nt: TGCAGTGCTCGACGAGAGTTCCCGCATTTT
v_call: TRBV27; clone_size: NA; d_call: TRBD1; j_call: TRBJ1-5; cdr3_aa: CASSDAGGWTNQPQHF; cdr3_nt: TGTGCCAGCAGCGACGCAGGGGGCTGGACCAATCAGCCCCAGCATTTT
v_call: TRBV9; clone_size: NA; d_call: TRBD2; j_call: TRBJ2-1; cdr3_aa: CASSVGTSGRVDEQFF; cdr3_nt: TGTGCCAGCAGCGTAGGGACTAGCGGGAGAGTGGATGAGCAGTTCTTC
v_call: TRBV3-1; clone_size: many; d_call: NA; j_call: TRBJ2-5; cdr3_aa: CASSQDSRGGTETQYF; cdr3_nt: TGTGCCAGCAGCCAAGATTCGAGGGGGGGCACAGAGACCCAGTACTTC
v_call: TRBV20-1; clone_size: many; d_call: NA; j_call: TRBJ1-2; cdr3_aa: CSASDKANYGYTF; cdr3_nt: TGCAGTGCGTCGGACAAAGCTAACTATGGCTACACCTTC
v_call: TRBV15; clone_size: many; d_call: NA; j_call: TRBJ1-4; cdr3_aa: CATSRDTGPNEKLFF; cdr3_nt: TGTGCCACCAGCAGAGATACAGGCCCTAATGAAAAACTGTTTTTT
v_call: TRBV28; clone_size: many; d_call: NA; j_call: TRBJ2-7; cdr3_aa: CASTPLATTYEQYF; cdr3_nt: TGTGCCAGCACCCCATTAGCGACCACCTACGAGCAGTACTTC
v_call: TRBV18; clone_size: NA; d_call: NA; j_call: TRBJ1-3; cdr3_aa: CASSPRRAGNTIYF; cdr3_nt: TGTGCCAGCTCACCTAGGCGAGCTGGAAACACCATATATTTT
v_call: TRBV6-1; clone_size: NA; d_call: TRBD2; j_call: TRBJ2-7; cdr3_aa: CASSVAGAYEQCF; cdr3_nt: TGTGCCAGCAGTGTGGCGGGAGCCTACGAGCAGTGCTTC
v_call: TRBV27; clone_size: NA; d_call: NA; j_call: TRBJ1-3; cdr3_aa: CASSLAGKGSGNTIYF; cdr3_nt: TGTGCCAGCAGTTTAGCAGGCAAAGGGTCTGGAAACACCATATATTTT
v_call: TRBV28; clone_size: NA; d_call: NA; j_call: TRBJ1-1; cdr3_aa: CATAAQGGSTEAFF; cdr3_nt: TGTGCCACCGCAGCGCAGGGAGGGAGCACTGAAGCTTTCTTT
v_call: TRBV12-3/TRBV12-4; clone_size: many; d_call: NA; j_call: TRBJ2-3; cdr3_aa: CASSPQGVMGTDTQYF; cdr3_nt: TGTGCCAGCAGTCCACAGGGAGTAATGGGCACAGATACGCAGTATTTT
v_call: TRBV7-9; clone_size: NA; d_call: NA; j_call: TRBJ1-2; cdr3_aa: CASSSGNGHYGYTF; cdr3_nt: TGTGCCAGCAGCTCGGGGAACGGACACTATGGCTACACCTTC
v_call: TRBV9; clone_size: few; d_call: TRBD1; j_call: TRBJ2-7; cdr3_aa: CASSSEGQATREQYF; cdr3_nt: TGTGCCAGCAGCTCGGAGGGACAGGCAACTAGGGAGCAGTACTTC
v_call: TRBV3-1; clone_size: many; d_call: TRBD2; j_call: TRBJ2-3; cdr3_aa: CASSPQLAWLADTDTQYF; cdr3_nt: TGTGCCAGCAGCCCGCAGCTAGCTTGGCTAGCGGACACAGATACGCAGTATTTT
v_call: TRBV20-1; clone_size: NA; d_call: NA; j_call: TRBJ2-3; cdr3_aa: CSARDAGRSTDTQYF; cdr3_nt: TGCAGTGCTAGAGATGCTGGACGGAGCACAGATACGCAGTATTTT
v_call: TRBV7-8; clone_size: many; d_call: TRBD2; j_call: TRBJ2-7; cdr3_aa: CASSLAVQREPRKQYF; cdr3_nt: TGTGCCAGCAGCTTAGCGGTCCAGCGGGAGCCAAGGAAGCAGTACTTC
v_call: TRBV5-1; clone_size: NA; d_call: NA; j_call: TRBJ2-5; cdr3_aa: CASSQISSTTQYF; cdr3_nt: TGCGCCAGCAGCCAGATTTCTAGCACAACCCAGTACTTC
v_call: TRBV9; clone_size: few; d_call: NA; j_call: TRBJ1-4; cdr3_aa: CASSVTTGGKLFF; cdr3_nt: TGTGCCAGCAGCGTGACGACCGGAGGAAAACTGTTTTTT
v_call: TRBV19; clone_size: once; d_call: NA; j_call: TRBJ2-3; cdr3_aa: CASSARRGGTDTQYF; cdr3_nt: TGTGCCAGTAGTGCCCGGAGGGGTGGCACAGATACGCAGTATTTT
v_call: TRBV6-1; clone_size: NA; d_call: TRBD1; j_call: TRBJ1-4; cdr3_aa: CASKKGTGGGFNEKLFF; cdr3_nt: TGTGCCAGCAAAAAAGGGACAGGAGGGGGGTTTAATGAAAAACTGTTTTTT
v_call: TRBV27; clone_size: NA; d_call: TRBD1; j_call: TRBJ2-7; cdr3_aa: CASSLLDRVTYEQYF; cdr3_nt: TGTGCCAGCAGTTTATTGGACAGGGTCACCTACGAGCAGTACTTC
v_call: TRBV5-1; clone_size: few; d_call: TRBD1; j_call: TRBJ2-2; cdr3_aa: CASGTGHTGELFF; cdr3_nt: TGCGCCAGCGGGACAGGGCACACCGGGGAGCTGTTTTTT
v_call: TRBV7-7; clone_size: few; d_call: NA; j_call: TRBJ2-2; cdr3_aa: CASSLATTGELFF; cdr3_nt: TGTGCCAGCAGCTTGGCTACTACCGGGGAGCTGTTTTTT
v_call: TRBV20-1; clone_size: many; d_call: TRBD2; j_call: TRBJ2-7; cdr3_aa: CSANGLAGVNSYEQYF; cdr3_nt: TGCAGTGCTAACGGACTAGCGGGGGTAAACTCCTACGAGCAGTACTTC
v_call: TRBV5-4; clone_size: NA; d_call: TRBD2; j_call: TRBJ2-7; cdr3_aa: CASSLTGLADSYEQYF; cdr3_nt: TGTGCCAGCAGCTTGACCGGACTAGCGGACTCCTACGAGCAGTACTTC
v_call: TRBV7-6; clone_size: many; d_call: NA; j_call: TRBJ2-1; cdr3_aa: CASSAFSNEQFF; cdr3_nt: TGTGCCAGCAGCGCGTTTAGCAATGAGCAGTTCTTC
v_call: TRBV2; clone_size: many; d_call: NA; j_call: TRBJ2-5; cdr3_aa: CASSRDGQAETQYF; cdr3_nt: TGTGCCAGCAGTAGAGACGGCCAAGCAGAGACCCAGTACTTC
v_call: TRBV5-1; clone_size: many; d_call: TRBD1; j_call: TRBJ2-1; cdr3_aa: CAGRQGPAAYNEQFF; cdr3_nt: TGCGCCGGCCGACAGGGGCCAGCTGCCTACAATGAGCAGTTCTTC
v_call: TRBV5-1; clone_size: NA; d_call: NA; j_call: TRBJ1-2; cdr3_aa: CASSLQETKGYGYTF; cdr3_nt: TGCGCCAGCAGCTTACAGGAAACCAAAGGCTATGGCTACACCTTC
v_call: TRBV7-8; clone_size: NA; d_call: NA; j_call: TRBJ1-3; cdr3_aa: CASSLGESFSGNTIYF; cdr3_nt: TGTGCCAGCAGCTTGGGGGAGAGTTTCTCTGGAAACACCATATATTTT
v_call: TRBV4-2; clone_size: NA; d_call: NA; j_call: TRBJ2-1; cdr3_aa: CASSQGRRRVPRGNEQFF; cdr3_nt: TGTGCCAGCAGCCAAGGTCGCAGGCGGGTTCCACGGGGAAATGAGCAGTTCTTC
v_call: TRBV5-1; clone_size: few; d_call: NA; j_call: TRBJ1-6; cdr3_aa: CASSLGGGGSPFSPLHF; cdr3_nt: TGCGCCAGCAGCTTGGGGGGCGGTGGATCCCCGTTCTCACCCCTCCACTTT
v_call: TRBV6-1; clone_size: many; d_call: NA; j_call: TRBJ1-2; cdr3_aa: CASSGSRGRLGYTF; cdr3_nt: TGTGCCAGCAGTGGCTCCAGGGGCCGGTTGGGCTACACCTTC
v_call: TRBV4-1; clone_size: few; d_call: NA; j_call: TRBJ2-3; cdr3_aa: CASSQVGTDTQYF; cdr3_nt: TGCGCCAGCAGCCAAGTCGGGACAGATACGCAGTATTTT
v_call: TRBV5-1; clone_size: many; d_call: NA; j_call: TRBJ2-3; cdr3_aa: CASRPILGDTQYF; cdr3_nt: TGCGCCAGCAGACCGATCCTAGGAGATACGCAGTATTTT
v_call: TRBV30; clone_size: NA; d_call: NA; j_call: TRBJ1-5; cdr3_aa: CAWSEFQGMGQPQHF; cdr3_nt: TGTGCCTGGAGTGAGTTTCAGGGGATGGGACAGCCCCAGCATTTT
v_call: TRBV5-8; clone_size: few; d_call: TRBD1; j_call: TRBJ2-7; cdr3_aa: CASSLWDRYEQYF; cdr3_nt: TGTGCCAGCAGCTTGTGGGACAGATACGAGCAGTACTTC
v_call: TRBV4-2; clone_size: few; d_call: NA; j_call: TRBJ2-2; cdr3_aa: CASSRLGQYTGELFF; cdr3_nt: TGTGCCAGCAGCCGGCTCGGACAGTACACCGGGGAGCTGTTTTTT
v_call: TRBV7-3; clone_size: NA; d_call: NA; j_call: TRBJ1-2; cdr3_aa: CASSNPQGVGYTF; cdr3_nt: TGTGCCAGCAGCAACCCCCAGGGTGTAGGCTACACCTTC
v_call: TRBV20-1; clone_size: many; d_call: NA; j_call: TRBJ2-1; cdr3_aa: CSASLWEQFF; cdr3_nt: TGCAGTGCTAGTCTATGGGAGCAGTTCTTC
v_call: TRBV24-1; clone_size: NA; d_call: NA; j_call: TRBJ1-2; cdr3_aa: CATSDLDRHGYTF; cdr3_nt: TGTGCCACCAGTGATTTGGACAGGCATGGCTACACCTTC
v_call: TRBV24-1; clone_size: many; d_call: TRBD1; j_call: TRBJ2-7; cdr3_aa: CATSDFGTGGEQYF; cdr3_nt: TGTGCCACCAGTGATTTTGGGACAGGCGGCGAGCAGTACTTC
v_call: TRBV28; clone_size: many; d_call: NA; j_call: TRBJ1-5; cdr3_aa: CASSLVGQPQHF; cdr3_nt: TGTGCCAGCAGTTTAGTCGGCCAGCCCCAGCATTTT
v_call: TRBV5-1; clone_size: NA; d_call: NA; j_call: TRBJ1-1; cdr3_aa: CASSLSAAMNTEAFF; cdr3_nt: TGCGCCAGCAGCTTATCGGCAGCCATGAACACTGAAGCTTTCTTT
v_call: TRBV5-1; clone_size: many; d_call: NA; j_call: TRBJ2-1; cdr3_aa: CASSLRYGDGEQFF; cdr3_nt: TGCGCCAGCAGCTTGCGGTACGGGGATGGTGAGCAGTTCTTC
v_call: TRBV5-1; clone_size: NA; d_call: TRBD1; j_call: TRBJ1-4; cdr3_aa: CASSRDRWTNEKLFF; cdr3_nt: TGCGCCAGCAGCAGGGACAGGTGGACTAATGAAAAACTGTTTTTT
v_call: TRBV7-3; clone_size: once; d_call: TRBD2; j_call: TRBJ2-7; cdr3_aa: CASSLVGTSGYEQYF; cdr3_nt: TGTGCCAGCAGCTTAGTAGGGACTAGCGGCTACGAGCAGTACTTC
v_call: TRBV28; clone_size: NA; d_call: NA; j_call: TRBJ2-5; cdr3_aa: CASSWRFRDKEETQYF; cdr3_nt: TGTGCCAGCAGTTGGCGTTTCCGGGACAAAGAAGAGACCCAGTACTTC